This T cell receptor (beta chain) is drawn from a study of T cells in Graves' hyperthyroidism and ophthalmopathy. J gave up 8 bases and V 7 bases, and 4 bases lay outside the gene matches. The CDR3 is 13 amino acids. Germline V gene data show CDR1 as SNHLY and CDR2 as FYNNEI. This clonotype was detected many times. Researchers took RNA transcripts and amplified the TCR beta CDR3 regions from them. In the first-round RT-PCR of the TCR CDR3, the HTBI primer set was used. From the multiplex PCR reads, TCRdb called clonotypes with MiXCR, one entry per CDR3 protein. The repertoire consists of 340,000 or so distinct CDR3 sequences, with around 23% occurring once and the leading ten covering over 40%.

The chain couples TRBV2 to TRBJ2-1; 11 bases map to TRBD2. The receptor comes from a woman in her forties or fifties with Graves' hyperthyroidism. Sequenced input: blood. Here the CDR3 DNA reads TGTGCCAGCAAGACTAGCGGGAATTATGAGCAGTTCTTC. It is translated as CASKTSGNYEQFF.